This T cell receptor (beta chain) came from a study of shared clonotypes between healthy human individuals. Overall study findings and caveats: Only blood was sampled; tissue repertoires likely differ. It was the few donors that limited the genetic and exposure-history diversity represented.

Germline CDR1 SGDLS, CDR2 YYNGEE. This CDR3 spans 14 amino acids. The V end was cut by 3 bases, the J end by 5 bases, with 11 bases between. Positive CCR7 selection of CD45RO-negative cells yielded the naive CD8 cells, and terminally differentiated effector memory CD45RA+ cells were excluded. Samples underwent the assay at deep level. DNA at about 200 ng, about 30,000 T cell genomes, went into sorted-subset replicate PCRs. Clones were read by immunoSEQ multiplex PCR, and TCRdb kept only the in-frame ones, dropping some. Among over 800,000 clones, over 90% were seen once, and the ten largest hold less than 25%. This clone was counted only a few times. Its antigen is still unknown.

Material for sequencing was naive CD8+ T cells sorted from blood. The V gene is TRBV9, the J gene TRBJ2-2; the D gene is possibly TRBD2 (6 bases). The source is a man in his thirties or forties in good health. CDR3 nucleotide sequence: TGTGCCAGCAGCGGTGAGGCGGGGACCGGGGAGCTGTTTTTT. Amino acid sequence: CASSGEAGTGELFF.